This is a list of T cell receptor beta chains from one sample in a study of identical twins. MiXCR was run by TCRdb on the 5' RACE reads, yielding one entry per CDR3 protein. This table holds roughly 1.6 million distinct CDR3 sequences, about 30% found once. Material: cord blood. These receptors were obtained from a newborn girl in good health. Each CDR3 is given with its conserved first and last residue. The order of the fields is V gene, J gene, clone size, D gene, CDR3 protein, CDR3 DNA. The D gene is left open where the match is weak. Clone size, where shown, is once, few, many, or a class for clones that have expanded.

V: TRBV7-9; J: TRBJ1-5; size: .; D: .; CDR3: CASSTGTRYQPQHF; DNA: TGTGCCAGCAGCACAGGGACAAGGTATCAGCCCCAGCATTTT
V: TRBV7-8; J: TRBJ2-3; size: .; D: TRBD2; CDR3: CASSALRSGSVDTQYF; DNA: TGTGCCAGCAGCGCTCTAAGGAGCGGGAGTGTGGATACGCAGTATTTT
V: TRBV29-1; J: TRBJ1-1; size: .; D: .; CDR3: CSVKGGKDHTEAFF; DNA: TGCAGCGTTAAGGGGGGCAAGGACCACACTGAAGCTTTCTTT
V: TRBV20-1; J: TRBJ2-2; size: .; D: TRBD2; CDR3: CSATSGRNTGELFF; DNA: TGCAGTGCTACTAGCGGGAGGAACACCGGGGAGCTGTTTTTT
V: TRBV5-1; J: TRBJ2-1; size: few; D: .; CDR3: CASSLTTGPRSYNEQFF; DNA: TGCGCCAGCAGCTTGACCACTGGGCCCCGCTCCTACAATGAGCAGTTCTTC
V: TRBV27; J: TRBJ1-2; size: few; D: .; CDR3: CASTSSRDGFNYGYTF; DNA: TGTGCCAGCACCTCTAGCAGGGACGGGTTTAACTATGGCTACACCTTC
V: TRBV21-1; J: TRBJ2-7; size: .; D: .; CDR3: CASSKGRGTAIYEQYF; DNA: TGTGCCAGCAGCAAAGGCCGGGGGACAGCCATCTACGAGCAGTACTTC
V: TRBV20-1; J: TRBJ2-7; size: few; D: TRBD2; CDR3: CSVETSRNSYEQYF; DNA: TGCAGTGTTGAGACTAGCAGGAACTCCTACGAGCAGTACTTC
V: TRBV14; J: TRBJ2-1; size: few; D: TRBD1; CDR3: CASSQSTGPYFNEQFF; DNA: TGTGCCAGCAGCCAGTCGACAGGGCCTTACTTCAATGAGCAGTTCTTC
V: TRBV20-1; J: TRBJ2-3; size: .; D: TRBD2; CDR3: CSVDQRGATDTQYF; DNA: TGCAGTGTAGATCAGCGGGGGGCCACAGATACGCAGTATTTT
V: TRBV7-9; J: TRBJ1-2; size: .; D: .; CDR3: CASSRGGEYGYTF; DNA: TGTGCCAGCAGCCGCGGGGGGGAATATGGCTACACCTTC
V: TRBV3-1; J: TRBJ2-5; size: few; D: .; CDR3: CASSQTKDRQETQYF; DNA: TGTGCCAGCAGCCAGACAAAGGACCGGCAAGAGACCCAGTACTTC
V: TRBV20-1; J: TRBJ1-3; size: .; D: TRBD1; CDR3: CSARLSQGLSGNTIYF; DNA: TGCAGTGCTCGCCTCTCACAGGGGCTATCTGGAAACACCATATATTTT
V: TRBV20-1; J: TRBJ1-6; size: few; D: .; CDR3: CSATDRFNSPLHF; DNA: TGCAGTGCAACAGACAGGTTTAATTCACCCCTCCACTTT
V: TRBV4-2; J: TRBJ2-7; size: few; D: .; CDR3: CASSQVGRYDDEQYF; DNA: TGTGCCAGCAGCCAAGTCGGACGGTACGACGACGAGCAGTACTTC
V: TRBV5-1; J: TRBJ2-2; size: .; D: .; CDR3: CASSPVAYTGELFF; DNA: TGCGCCAGCAGCCCCGTAGCCTACACCGGGGAGCTGTTTTTT
V: TRBV5-1; J: TRBJ2-3; size: .; D: .; CDR3: CASSSRVATDTQYF; DNA: TGCGCCAGCAGCTCCAGGGTTGCCACAGATACGCAGTATTTT
V: TRBV25-1; J: TRBJ2-1; size: .; D: .; CDR3: CASSELFTGGNEQFF; DNA: TGTGCCAGCAGTGAACTTTTTACCGGGGGCAATGAGCAGTTCTTC
V: TRBV27; J: TRBJ2-3; size: few; D: TRBD2; CDR3: CATAARLATTDTQYF; DNA: TGTGCCACCGCCGCCCGACTAGCCACCACAGATACGCAGTATTTT
V: TRBV9; J: TRBJ2-1; size: .; D: .; CDR3: CASSVEGLYNEQFF; DNA: TGTGCCAGCAGCGTTGAGGGACTCTACAATGAGCAGTTCTTC
V: TRBV6-5; J: TRBJ2-1; size: .; D: .; CDR3: CASSYAISTPEETQFF; DNA: TGTGCCAGCAGTTACGCCATATCGACCCCAGAAGAGACCCAGTTCTTC
V: TRBV6-5; J: TRBJ1-5; size: .; D: TRBD1; CDR3: CASRPDRAWQPQHF; DNA: TGTGCCAGCAGACCCGACAGGGCTTGGCAGCCCCAGCATTTT
V: TRBV4-2; J: TRBJ2-7; size: few; D: TRBD2; CDR3: CASSQAERLAGDWGHYEQYF; DNA: TGTGCCAGCAGCCAAGCTGAAAGACTAGCGGGAGATTGGGGCCACTACGAGCAGTACTTC
V: TRBV6-1; J: TRBJ1-4; size: .; D: .; CDR3: CASSGQAPNEKLFF; DNA: TGTGCCAGCAGTGGACAGGCGCCTAATGAAAAACTGTTTTTT
V: TRBV5-1; J: TRBJ2-3; size: many; D: TRBD2; CDR3: CASGGLAVTDTQYF; DNA: TGCGCCAGCGGAGGACTAGCGGTAACAGATACGCAGTATTTT
V: TRBV3-1; J: TRBJ1-5; size: .; D: .; CDR3: CASSSGVLEPQHF; DNA: TGTGCCAGCAGTTCAGGGGTCCTCGAGCCCCAGCATTTT
V: TRBV7-2; J: TRBJ2-5; size: few; D: .; CDR3: CASSYARGHLQETQYF; DNA: TGTGCCAGCAGCTATGCTAGGGGACATCTCCAAGAGACCCAGTACTTC